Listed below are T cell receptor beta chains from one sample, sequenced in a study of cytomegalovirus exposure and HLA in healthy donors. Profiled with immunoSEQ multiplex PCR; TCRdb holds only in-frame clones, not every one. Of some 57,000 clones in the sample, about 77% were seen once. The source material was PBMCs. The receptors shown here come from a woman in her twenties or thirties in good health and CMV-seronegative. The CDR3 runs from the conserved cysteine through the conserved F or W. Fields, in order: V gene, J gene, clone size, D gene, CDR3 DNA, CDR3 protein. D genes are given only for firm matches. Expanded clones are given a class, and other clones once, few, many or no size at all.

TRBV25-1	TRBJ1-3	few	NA	TGTGCCAGCAGTGCATCCAGTAGCGAAGGAAACACCATATATTTT	CASSASSSEGNTIYF
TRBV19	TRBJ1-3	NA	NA	TGTGCCAGTAAAGGGGCCGAGGACACCATATATTTT	CASKGAEDTIYF
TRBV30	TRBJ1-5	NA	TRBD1	TGTGCCTGGAGTGCGCAGGGGGTGTCTAATCAGCCCCAGCATTTT	CAWSAQGVSNQPQHF
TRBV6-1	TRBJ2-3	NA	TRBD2	TGTGCCAGCAGTGGGACTAGCGGGAGGGCCGACACGCAGTATTTT	CASSGTSGRADTQYF
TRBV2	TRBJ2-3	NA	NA	TGTGCCAGCAGTGCTCAGGGAAAGGGCACAGATACGCAGTATTTT	CASSAQGKGTDTQYF
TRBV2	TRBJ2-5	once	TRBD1	TGTGCCAGCAGTGGGGACAGGGCAGGGACCCAGTACTTC	CASSGDRAGTQYF
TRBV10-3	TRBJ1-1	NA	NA	TGTGCCATCAGTGGGGGGGGAGCCGATATGAACACTGAAGCTTTCTTT	CAISGGGADMNTEAFF
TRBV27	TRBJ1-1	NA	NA	TGTGCCAGCAGTCCGGGGACCGGGGGGGCGACTAACACTGAAGCTTTCTTT	CASSPGTGGATNTEAFF
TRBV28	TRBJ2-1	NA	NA	TGTGCCAGCAATCCTCGAACACCCTACAATGAGCAGTTCTTC	CASNPRTPYNEQFF
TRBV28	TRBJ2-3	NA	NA	TGTGCCAGCAGTCCACCTCAAGGCGGGATCACAGATACGCAGTATTTT	CASSPPQGGITDTQYF
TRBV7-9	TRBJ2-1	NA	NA	TGTGCCAGCAGTCCTCCTTGGGGAGCCAACTACAATGAGCAGTTCTTC	CASSPPWGANYNEQFF
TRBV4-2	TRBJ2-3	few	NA	TGTGCCAGCAGCCCTAGCAGCAGCACAGATACGCAGTATTTT	CASSPSSSTDTQYF
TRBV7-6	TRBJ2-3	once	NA	TGTGCCAGCAGCGCGGTGGGGGGGGCGCAAACAGATACGCAGTATTTT	CASSAVGGAQTDTQYF
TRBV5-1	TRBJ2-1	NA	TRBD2	TGCGCCAGCAGCTTTCGACTAGCGGGAGGGTACAATGAGCAGTTCTTC	CASSFRLAGGYNEQFF
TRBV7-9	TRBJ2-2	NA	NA	TGTGCCAGCAGCCCACCTAGAGTGGCCGGGGAGCTGTTTTTT	CASSPPRVAGELFF
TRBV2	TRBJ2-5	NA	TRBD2	TGTGCCAGCAGTGATGGACTAGCGGGCTCCCAAGAGACCCAGTACTTC	CASSDGLAGSQETQYF
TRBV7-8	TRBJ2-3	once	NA	TGTGCCAGCAGCTTAGTGAGGGGGCGGGGAACTAGCACAGATACGCAGTATTTT	CASSLVRGRGTSTDTQYF
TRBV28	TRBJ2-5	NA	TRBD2	TGTGCCAGCAGTCGAGCGGGGGCCAGGACCCAGTACTTC	CASSRAGARTQYF
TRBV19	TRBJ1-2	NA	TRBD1	TGTGCCAGTAGTATCCTGACAGGGGTAAGGCTGCGGGATGGCTACACCTTC	CASSILTGVRLRDGYTF
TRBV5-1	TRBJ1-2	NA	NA	TGCGCCAGCAGCTTGGAGGGAGGCAGCTATGGCTACACCTTC	CASSLEGGSYGYTF
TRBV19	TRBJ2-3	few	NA	TGTGCCAGTACCCGTCGGGGAACAGATACGCAGTATTTT	CASTRRGTDTQYF
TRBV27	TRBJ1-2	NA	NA	TGTGCCAGCAGTTTGGGGGGACGGTGGGGCCAAAACTATGGCTACACCTTC	CASSLGGRWGQNYGYTF
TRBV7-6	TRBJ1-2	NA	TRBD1	TGTGCCAGCAGCCCCGGACAGGGAGCGTATGGCTACACCTTC	CASSPGQGAYGYTF
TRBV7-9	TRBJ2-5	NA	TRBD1	TGTGCCAGCAGCTTAGCAGGGGACAGGGGGCAAGAGACCCAGTACTTC	CASSLAGDRGQETQYF
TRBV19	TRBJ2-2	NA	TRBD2	TGTGCCAGTAGAACCCCACCGGGACTAGCGGGAGGGCCGGGAACCGGGGAGCTGTTTTTT	CASRTPPGLAGGPGTGELFF
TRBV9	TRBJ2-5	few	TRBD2	TGTGCCAGCAGCGGGGATCTAGCGGGAGGCCAAGAGACCCAGTACTTC	CASSGDLAGGQETQYF
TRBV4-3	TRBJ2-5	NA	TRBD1	TGCGCCAGCAGCCAAAGCTTGACAGGGGGCCAAGAGACCCAGTACTTC	CASSQSLTGGQETQYF
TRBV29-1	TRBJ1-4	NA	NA	TGCAGCGTAGAAACAGGGCCGAGGGAAAAACTGTTTTTT	CSVETGPREKLFF
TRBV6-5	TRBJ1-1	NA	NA	TGTGCCAGCCGCTGGACAGCGAACACTGAAGCTTTCTTT	CASRWTANTEAFF
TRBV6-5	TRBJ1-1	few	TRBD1	TGTGCCAGCAGTTATGGGACAGGCATATTGAACACTGAAGCTTTCTTT	CASSYGTGILNTEAFF
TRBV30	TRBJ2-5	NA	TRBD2	TGTGCCTCGACTAGCGGGAGGAGGGAGACCCAGTACTTC	CASTSGRRETQYF
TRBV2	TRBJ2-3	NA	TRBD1	TGTGCCAGCAGAGACAGGGGAAGCACAGATACGCAGTATTTT	CASRDRGSTDTQYF
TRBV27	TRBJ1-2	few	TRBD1	TGTGCCAGCAGTTTATCCGGGACAGCGGGCGGCTACACCTTC	CASSLSGTAGGYTF
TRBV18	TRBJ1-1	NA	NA	TGTGCCAGCTCACCACCCCGGGGGGCTAGGACTGAAGCTTTCTTT	CASSPPRGARTEAFF
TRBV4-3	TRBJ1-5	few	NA	TGCGCCAGCAGCCAAGATCTTGTCAGGGACAATCAGCCCCAGCATTTT	CASSQDLVRDNQPQHF
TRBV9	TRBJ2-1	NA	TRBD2	TGTGCCAGCACTGGGACTAGCGGGAGAGATTGGTACAATGAGCAGTTCTTC	CASTGTSGRDWYNEQFF
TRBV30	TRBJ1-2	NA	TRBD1	TGTGCCTGGAGTTGGGACAGGTTTAACTATGGCTACACCTTC	CAWSWDRFNYGYTF
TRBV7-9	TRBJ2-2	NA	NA	TGTGCCAGCAGCGATCTACCTGGCACCGGGGAGCTGTTTTTT	CASSDLPGTGELFF